This record concerns one T cell receptor beta chain sequence. Antigen: not known. cDNA came from around 0.5 to 1 ug RNA primed by random hexamers. Across 54 Vbeta and 13 Jbeta, TCR beta CDR3 was amplified with immunoSEQ multiplex PCR. A single record per CDR3 protein comes from TCRdb applying MiXCR to the immunoSEQ multiplex PCR reads. The sample has about 400,000 distinct CDR3 sequences; around 83% are singletons. The data were obtained in a study of CD8 T cells in Susac syndrome. Study findings and constraints: The relatively small number of individuals in the TCR sequencing and HLA analysis was acknowledged by the study.

Those who served as multiple sclerosis controls were treatment-naive patients with stable or active relapsing-remitting disease. TEMRA cells were FACS-enriched, and CD8+ and CD4+ T cells were isolated negatively. Input material: CD8+ T cells from PBMCs. The sequence came from a human donor with multiple sclerosis.

As DNA, the CDR3 is TGTGCCAGCAGTTACTCCGGGGAAGGAGGCTATGGCTACACCTTC. Its translation is CASSYSGEGGYGYTF. The chain joins TRBV6-5 to TRBJ1-2; unclear D gene. This CDR3 is built from 15 residues. Germline CDR1 is MNHEY and CDR2 is SVGAGI. V was shortened by 0 bases and J by 4 bases, with 12 bases between the two germline ends.